The sample holds a few counts of the clone carrying this T cell receptor beta chain. Its matching antigen is unknown. The data are from a study of CD8 T cells in ankylosing spondylitis. Study-wide results and limits: Certain motif variants had earlier appeared in reactive arthritis synovial fluid and blood. Matched synovial fluid from ankylosing spondylitis patients was reported to be enriched for disease-linked clones. Among TCR beta sequences, a motif of 7 to 9 highly homologous variants appeared characteristic of ankylosing spondylitis blood.

With molecular barcodes, quantitative 5'-RACE was used to make the TCR beta libraries. One entry per CDR3 protein results from TCRdb running MiXCR on the 5' RACE reads. The sample consists of roughly 470,000 distinct CDR3 sequences, about 24% of them appearing once. Germline V gene data show CDR1 as MNHEY and CDR2 as SMNVEV (reference sequence). With 3 bases removed from V and 3 bases from J, the gap between germline ends came to 11 bases. This CDR3 comprises 14 residues. The source is a male donor with ankylosing spondylitis. The chain has TRBV27 and TRBJ1-2; no reliable D call. Specimen: blood, either unsorted or a sorted T cell fraction (not recorded which). CDR3 in amino acids: CASSFVDGHYGYTF. CDR3 in DNA: TGTGCCAGCAGTTTTGTGGACGGACACTATGGCTACACCTTC.